A single sample is the source of the 12 T cell receptor beta chains below, sequenced in a study of blood T cell repertoires in COVID-19. Assay: immunoSEQ multiplex PCR; the TCRdb copy retains only in-frame clones and omits some. The table lists 130,000 to 150,000 clones, roughly 80% of them singletons. Sequenced material: peripheral blood. Receptor source: a human donor in a cohort sampled during active COVID-19.

The chain couples TRBV6-5 to TRBJ2-3; D remains ambiguous. The length of the CDR3 is 13 residues. Trimming stripped 5 bases from V and 5 bases from J, with 11 bases between. CDR1 and CDR2 (germline): MNHEY, SVGAGI. The CDR3 DNA reads TGTGCCAGCAGTCCAAACAGTGTAGATACGCAGTATTTT. Translated: CASSPNSVDTQYF.

The chain is built from TRBV27 and TRBJ2-7; 10 bases map to TRBD2. J lost 6 bases, V lost 7 bases, and 12 bases had no gene match. The CDR3 has 15 amino acids. Germline CDR1 MNHEY, CDR2 SMNVEV (reference sequence). CDR3: CASTQRAGGPGEQYV. In DNA, the CDR3 is TGTGCCAGCACGCAACGAGCGGGAGGGCCGGGCGAGCAGTACGTC.

This clone was seen a single time. The chain combines TRBV5-1 with TRBJ1-6; TRBD1 agrees at 10 bases. The CDR3 extends over 13 amino acids. Germline V gene data show CDR1 as SGHRS and CDR2 as YFSETQ. V gave up 5 bases and J gave up 14 bases; unmatched junction bases: 7. As DNA, the CDR3 is TGCGCCAGCAGGCCCGGGACAGGGGAAACCCTCCACTTT. This codes for CASRPGTGETLHF.

The rearrangement joins TRBV6-1 to TRBJ2-5, with 8 bases fitting TRBD2. The CDR3 consists of 18 residues. The germline CDR1 and CDR2 sequences are MNHNS and SASEGT. After removal of 2 bases from V and 0 bases from J, the junction contained 11 bases not matched to a gene. This CDR3 reads CASSELEVAGSYQETQYF. DNA of the CDR3: TGTGCCAGCAGTGAACTTGAGGTAGCGGGGAGCTACCAAGAGACCCAGTACTTC.

The genes are TRBV7-9 and TRBJ1-5, with D unclear. Germline loops: CDR1 SEHNR, CDR2 FQNEAQ (reference sequence). V lost 5 bases and J 11 bases, leaving 13 bases between the germline ends. This CDR3 is built from 12 residues. The CDR3 nucleotides read TGTGCCAGCAGCCCAGAGGGTTGGGCCCAGCATTTT. Protein sequence: CASSPEGWAQHF.

There are a few counts of this clone. The chain employs TRBV6-5 and TRBJ2-1; no clear D. Germline-derived CDR1 and CDR2 are MNHEY and SVGAGI. V shed 5 bases and J shed 0 bases, with 11 bases lying between them. This CDR3 spans 15 amino acids. The CDR3 DNA follows: TGTGCCAGCAGTCCCGGGTCCCCCTCCTACAATGAGCAGTTCTTC. Amino acid sequence: CASSPGSPSYNEQFF.

The chain carries TRBV12-2 and TRBJ2-7; the table's D call TRBD1 went unverified against the DNA. TRBV12-2 is flagged as a pseudogene. This CDR3 has 15 amino acids. The CDR3 nucleotides read TGTGCAAGTCGCTTCTCCCTCGACACCCCCTACGAGCAGTACTTC. This encodes CASRFSLDTPYEQYF.

V and J are TRBV5-4 and TRBJ2-3; 7 nucleotides align to TRBD1. CDR3 length: 14 residues. Trimming at V came to 3 bases and at J to 6 bases, leaving 7 bases not matched to a gene. Germline V gene data show CDR1 as SGHNT and CDR2 as YYREEE (reference sequence). CDR3 protein: CASSSPDREDTQYF. CDR3 in DNA: TGTGCCAGCAGCTCCCCCGACAGGGAGGATACGCAGTATTTT. The full variable domain, in which reference TRBV5-4 and TRBJ2-3 provide the parts outside the CDR3, is ETGVTQSPTHLIKTRGQQVTLRCSSQSGHNTVSWYQQALGQGPQFIFQYYREEENGRGNFPPRFSGLQFPNYSSELNVNALELDDSALYLCASSSPDREDTQYFGPGTRLTVL.

This clone was observed once. The chain recombines TRBV28 with TRBJ1-1; 7 bases line up with TRBD1. Trimming cost V 2 bases and J 0 bases; bases outside gene matches: 3. The germline V gene encodes CDR1 MDHEN and CDR2 SYDVKM. The CDR3 sequence is 15 residues long. The CDR3 loop reads CASSLRGQMNTEAFF. The CDR3 region has the DNA TGTGCCAGCAGTTTAAGGGGACAGATGAACACTGAAGCTTTCTTT.

The V and J genes are TRBV5-1 and TRBJ1-1; possibly TRBD1 for D (5 bases). The CDR3 totals 15 residues. The ends were cut back, 7 bases at V and 0 bases at J, with 16 bases in the middle. Germline CDR1 is SGHRS and CDR2 is YFSETQ. The chain's CDR3 is CASRDGAGMNTEAFF. The CDR3 bases are TGCGCCAGCCGGGACGGAGCGGGGATGAACACTGAAGCTTTCTTT. The variable domain in full, completed from reference TRBV5-1 and TRBJ1-1, reads KAGVTQTPRYLIKTRGQQVTLSCSPISGHRSVSWYQQTPGQGLQFLFEYFSETQRNKGNFPGRFSGRQFSNSRSEMNVSTLELGDSALYLCASRDGAGMNTEAFFGQGTRLTVV.

This clone was seen just once. The V and J genes are TRBV6-5 and TRBJ2-1; D is uncertain. The ends were cut back, 6 bases at V and 6 bases at J, with 12 bases in the middle. The CDR3 length is 13 residues. Germline CDR1 is MNHEY and CDR2 is SVGAGI. The CDR3 region is CASSATVANEQFF. DNA of the CDR3: TGTGCCAGCAGCGCTACCGTCGCCAATGAGCAGTTCTTC.

The chain has TRBV13 and TRBJ1-2; tentatively, D is TRBD1 (5 bases). CDR1 and CDR2 from the germline V gene are PRHDT and FYEKMQ (reference sequence). The CDR3 covers 13 residues. Trimming shortened V by 2 bases and J by 4 bases, and 8 bases separated the two germline ends. The CDR3 nucleotides are TGTGCCAGCAGCTTATGGGGCCTCTATGGCTACACCTTC. It codes for CASSLWGLYGYTF.